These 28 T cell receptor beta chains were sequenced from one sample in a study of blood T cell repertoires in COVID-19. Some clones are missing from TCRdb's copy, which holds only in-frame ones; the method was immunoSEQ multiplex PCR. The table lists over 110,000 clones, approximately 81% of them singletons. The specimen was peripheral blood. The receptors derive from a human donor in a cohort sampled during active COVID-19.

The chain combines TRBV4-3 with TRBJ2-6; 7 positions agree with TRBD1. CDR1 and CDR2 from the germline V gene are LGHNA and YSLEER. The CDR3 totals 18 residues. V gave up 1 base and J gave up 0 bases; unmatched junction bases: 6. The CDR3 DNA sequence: TGCGCCAGCAGCCAAGGGACAGGATATAGCTCTGGGGCCAACGTCCTGACTTTC. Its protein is CASSQGTGYSSGANVLTF.

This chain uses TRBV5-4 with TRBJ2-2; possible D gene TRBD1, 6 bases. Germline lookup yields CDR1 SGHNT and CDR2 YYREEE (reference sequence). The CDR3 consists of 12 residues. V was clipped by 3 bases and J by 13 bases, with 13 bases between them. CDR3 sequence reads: CASSSPGDRLFF. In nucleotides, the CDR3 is TGTGCCAGCAGCTCCCCAGGGGATCGGCTGTTTTTT.

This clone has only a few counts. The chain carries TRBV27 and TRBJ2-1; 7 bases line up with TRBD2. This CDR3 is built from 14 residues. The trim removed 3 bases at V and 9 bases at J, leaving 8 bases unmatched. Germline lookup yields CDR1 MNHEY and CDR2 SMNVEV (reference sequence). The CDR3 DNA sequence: TGTGCCAGCAGTTTTCTGCGGGAGCTCGCTGAGCAGTTCTTC. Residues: CASSFLRELAEQFF.

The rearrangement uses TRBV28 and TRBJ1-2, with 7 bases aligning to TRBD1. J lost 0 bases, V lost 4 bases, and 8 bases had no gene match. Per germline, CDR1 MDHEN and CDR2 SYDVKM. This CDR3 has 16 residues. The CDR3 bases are TGTGCCAGCAGTTCACATGGGACAGCATCTAACTATGGCTACACCTTC. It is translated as CASSSHGTASNYGYTF.

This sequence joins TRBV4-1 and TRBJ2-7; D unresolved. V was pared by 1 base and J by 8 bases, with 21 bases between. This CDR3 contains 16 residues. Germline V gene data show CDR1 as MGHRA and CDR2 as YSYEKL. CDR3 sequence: CASSQGPAAGPPQQYF. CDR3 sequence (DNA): TGCGCCAGCAGCCAAGGGCCGGCGGCTGGCCCCCCGCAGCAGTACTTC.

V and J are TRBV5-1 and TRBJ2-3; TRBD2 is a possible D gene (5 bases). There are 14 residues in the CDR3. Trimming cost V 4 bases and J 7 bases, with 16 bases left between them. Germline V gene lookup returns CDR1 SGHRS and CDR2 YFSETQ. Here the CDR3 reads CASSQVGADYTQYF. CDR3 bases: TGCGCCAGCAGCCAGGTGGGAGCAGATTATACGCAGTATTTT.

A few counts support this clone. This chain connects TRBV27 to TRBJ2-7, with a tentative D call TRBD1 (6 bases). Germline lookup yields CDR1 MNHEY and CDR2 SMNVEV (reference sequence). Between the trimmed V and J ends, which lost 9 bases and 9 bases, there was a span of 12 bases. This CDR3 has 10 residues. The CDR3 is CARLGASQYF. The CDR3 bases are TGTGCCAGGCTGGGGGCATCGCAGTACTTC.

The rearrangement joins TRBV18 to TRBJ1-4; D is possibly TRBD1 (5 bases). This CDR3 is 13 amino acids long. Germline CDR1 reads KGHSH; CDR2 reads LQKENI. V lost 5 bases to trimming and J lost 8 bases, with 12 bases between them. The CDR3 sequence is CASSAGFGEKLFF. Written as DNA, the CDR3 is TGTGCCAGCTCAGCAGGGTTTGGGGAAAAACTGTTTTTT.

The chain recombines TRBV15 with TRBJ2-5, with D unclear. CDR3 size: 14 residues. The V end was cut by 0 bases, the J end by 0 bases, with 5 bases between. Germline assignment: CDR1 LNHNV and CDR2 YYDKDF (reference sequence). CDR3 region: CATSRDLDQETQYF. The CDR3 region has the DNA TGTGCCACCAGCAGAGATCTAGACCAAGAGACCCAGTACTTC.

The CDR3 spells CASSLGGTGFGYTF. CDR3 bases: TGCGCCAGCAGCTTGGGAGGGACAGGGTTTGGCTACACCTTC. The rearrangement joins TRBV5-1 to TRBJ1-2; TRBD1 matches at 9 bases. CDR1 is SGHRS and CDR2 is YFSETQ in the germline V gene. The CDR3 contains 14 residues. J was trimmed by 7 bases and V by 0 bases; bases with no gene match: 4.

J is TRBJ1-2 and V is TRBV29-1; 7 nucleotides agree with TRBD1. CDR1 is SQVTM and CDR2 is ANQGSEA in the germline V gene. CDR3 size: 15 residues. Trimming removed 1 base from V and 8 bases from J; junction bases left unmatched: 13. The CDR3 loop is CSVEGSPDRTSGYTF. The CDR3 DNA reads TGCAGCGTTGAAGGGTCCCCGGACAGGACCAGCGGCTACACCTTC.

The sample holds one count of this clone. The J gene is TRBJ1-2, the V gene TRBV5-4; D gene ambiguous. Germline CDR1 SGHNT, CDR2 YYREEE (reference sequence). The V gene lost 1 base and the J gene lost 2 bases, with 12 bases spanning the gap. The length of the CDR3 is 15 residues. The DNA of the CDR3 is TGTGCCAGCAGCTTGAGTCCCCAGGTCAACTATGGCTACACCTTC. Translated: CASSLSPQVNYGYTF.

CDR3 bases: TGTGCCAGCAACCCCGGAGGCTGGAACACTGAAGCTTTCTTT. It specifies CASNPGGWNTEAFF. This chain joins TRBV6-2 or TRBV6-3 and TRBJ1-1; D call uncertain. Trimming pared 7 bases from V and 1 base from J, leaving 13 bases between. CDR1 is MNHEY and CDR2 is SVGEGT in the germline V gene. CDR3 length: 14 residues.

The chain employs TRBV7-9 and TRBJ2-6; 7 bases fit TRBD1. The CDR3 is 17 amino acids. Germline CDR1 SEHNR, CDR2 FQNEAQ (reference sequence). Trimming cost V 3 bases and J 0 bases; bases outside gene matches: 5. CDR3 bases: TGTGCCAGCAGCTTGGGGACAGTCGGCTCTGGGGCCAACGTCCTGACTTTC. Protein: CASSLGTVGSGANVLTF. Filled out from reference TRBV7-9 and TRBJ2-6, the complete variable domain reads DTGVSQNPRHKITKRGQNVTFRCDPISEHNRLYWYRQTLGQGPEFLTYFQNEAQLEKSRLLSDRFSAERPKGSFSTLEIQRTEQGDSAMYLCASSLGTVGSGANVLTFGAGSRLTVL.

The CDR3 loop is CASSLGGFISGSSYEQYF. Written as DNA, the CDR3 is TGTGCCAGCAGCTTAGGAGGGTTTATTAGCGGGAGCTCCTACGAGCAGTACTTC. The chain couples TRBV7-2 to TRBJ2-7, with 9 positions matching TRBD2. V was pared by 1 base and J by 0 bases, with 10 bases of the junction left unmatched. The V gene's germline CDR1 is SGHTA and CDR2 FQGNSA. This CDR3 contains 18 residues.

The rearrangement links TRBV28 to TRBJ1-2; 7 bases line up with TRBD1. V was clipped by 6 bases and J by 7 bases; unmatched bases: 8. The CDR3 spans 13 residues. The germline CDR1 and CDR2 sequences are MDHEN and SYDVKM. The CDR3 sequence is CASRNRDRFGYTF. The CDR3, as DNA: TGTGCCAGCAGGAACCGGGACAGATTTGGCTACACCTTC.

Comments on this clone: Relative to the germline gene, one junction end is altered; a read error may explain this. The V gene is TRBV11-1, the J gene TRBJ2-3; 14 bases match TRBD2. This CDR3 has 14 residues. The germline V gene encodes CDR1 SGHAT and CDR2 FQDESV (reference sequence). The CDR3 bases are TGTGCCAGCAGCTTAGGGATGGGACTAGCGGGAGAGCATTTT. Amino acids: CASSLGMGLAGEHF.

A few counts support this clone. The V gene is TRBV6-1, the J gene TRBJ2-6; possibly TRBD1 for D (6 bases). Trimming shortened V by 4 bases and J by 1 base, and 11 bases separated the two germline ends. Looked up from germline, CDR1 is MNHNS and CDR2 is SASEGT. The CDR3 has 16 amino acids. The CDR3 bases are TGTGCCAGCAGTGGGACAGTGGAGTCTGGGGCCAACGTCCTGACTTTC. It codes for CASSGTVESGANVLTF.

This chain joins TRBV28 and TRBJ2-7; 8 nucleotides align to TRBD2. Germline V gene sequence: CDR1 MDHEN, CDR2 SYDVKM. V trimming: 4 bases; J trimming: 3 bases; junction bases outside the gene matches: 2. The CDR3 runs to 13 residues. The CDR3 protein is CASSSGTSYEQYF. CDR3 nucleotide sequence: TGTGCCAGCAGTTCCGGGACTAGCTACGAGCAGTACTTC.

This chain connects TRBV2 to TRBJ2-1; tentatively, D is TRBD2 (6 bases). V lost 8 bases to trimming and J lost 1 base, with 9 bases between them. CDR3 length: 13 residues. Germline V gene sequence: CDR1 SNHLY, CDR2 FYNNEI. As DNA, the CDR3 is TGTGCCAGCTTCGGGAGATCCTACAATGAGCAGTTCTTC. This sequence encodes CASFGRSYNEQFF.

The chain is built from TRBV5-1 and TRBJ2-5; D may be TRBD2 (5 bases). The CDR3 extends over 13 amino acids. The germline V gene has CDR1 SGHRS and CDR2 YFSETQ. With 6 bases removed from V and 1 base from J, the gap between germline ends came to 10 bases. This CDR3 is CASTGLAQETQYF. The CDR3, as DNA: TGCGCCAGCACCGGACTCGCCCAAGAGACCCAGTACTTC.

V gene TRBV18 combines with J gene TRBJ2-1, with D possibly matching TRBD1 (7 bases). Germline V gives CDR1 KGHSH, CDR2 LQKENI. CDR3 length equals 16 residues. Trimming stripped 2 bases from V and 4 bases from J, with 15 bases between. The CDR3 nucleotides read TGTGCCAGCTCACCAAAGGAGGGGGCTATTTACAATGAGCAGTTCTTC. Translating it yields CASSPKEGAIYNEQFF.

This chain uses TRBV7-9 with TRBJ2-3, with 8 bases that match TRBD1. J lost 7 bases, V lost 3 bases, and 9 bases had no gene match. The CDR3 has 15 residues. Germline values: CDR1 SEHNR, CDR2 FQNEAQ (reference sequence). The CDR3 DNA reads TGTGCCAGCAGCTTTACCGACAGGGGTGGAAATACGCAGTATTTT. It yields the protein CASSFTDRGGNTQYF.

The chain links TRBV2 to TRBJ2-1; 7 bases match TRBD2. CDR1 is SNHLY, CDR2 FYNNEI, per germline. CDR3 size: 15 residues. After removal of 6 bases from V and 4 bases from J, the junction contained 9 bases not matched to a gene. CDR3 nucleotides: TGTGCCAGCAGATCTATGGGAGGGTGGTACAATGAGCAGTTCTTC. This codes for CASRSMGGWYNEQFF.

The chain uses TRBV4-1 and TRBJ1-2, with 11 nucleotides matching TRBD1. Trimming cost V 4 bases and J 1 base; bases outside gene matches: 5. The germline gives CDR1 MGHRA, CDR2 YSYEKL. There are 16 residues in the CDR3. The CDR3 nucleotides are TGCGCCAGCAGCCCTATGGGACAGGGGGTTAACTATGGCTACACCTTC. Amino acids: CASSPMGQGVNYGYTF.

The DNA for the CDR3 is TGTGCCAGCAGCTTAGGGACAGGAGGCTATGGCTACACCTTC. It translates to CASSLGTGGYGYTF. The V gene is TRBV7-8, the J gene TRBJ1-2, with TRBD1 identical over 7 bases. There are 14 residues in the CDR3. The J segment lost 4 bases and the V segment lost 1 base, leaving 3 bases of the junction unmatched. Per the germline V gene, CDR1 is SGHVS and CDR2 is FQNEAQ. The variable domain in full, completed from reference TRBV7-8 and TRBJ1-2, reads GAGVSQSPRYKVAKRGQDVALRCDPISGHVSLFWYQQALGQGPEFLTYFQNEAQLDKSGLPSDRFFAERPEGSVSTLKIQRTQQEDSAVYLCASSLGTGGYGYTFGSGTRLTVV.

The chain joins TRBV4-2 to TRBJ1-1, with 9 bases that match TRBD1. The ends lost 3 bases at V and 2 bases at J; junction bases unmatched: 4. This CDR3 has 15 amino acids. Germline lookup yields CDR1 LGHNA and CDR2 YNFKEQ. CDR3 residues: CASSQGDRVNTEAFF. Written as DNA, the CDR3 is TGTGCCAGCAGCCAGGGGGACAGGGTCAACACTGAAGCTTTCTTT.

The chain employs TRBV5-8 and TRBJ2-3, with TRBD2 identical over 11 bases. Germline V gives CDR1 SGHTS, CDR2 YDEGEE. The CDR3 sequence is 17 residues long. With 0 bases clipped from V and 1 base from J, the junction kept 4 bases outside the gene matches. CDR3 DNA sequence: TGTGCCAGCAGCTTGGCCCTACTAGCGGGAGGCACAGATACGCAGTATTTT. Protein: CASSLALLAGGTDTQYF.